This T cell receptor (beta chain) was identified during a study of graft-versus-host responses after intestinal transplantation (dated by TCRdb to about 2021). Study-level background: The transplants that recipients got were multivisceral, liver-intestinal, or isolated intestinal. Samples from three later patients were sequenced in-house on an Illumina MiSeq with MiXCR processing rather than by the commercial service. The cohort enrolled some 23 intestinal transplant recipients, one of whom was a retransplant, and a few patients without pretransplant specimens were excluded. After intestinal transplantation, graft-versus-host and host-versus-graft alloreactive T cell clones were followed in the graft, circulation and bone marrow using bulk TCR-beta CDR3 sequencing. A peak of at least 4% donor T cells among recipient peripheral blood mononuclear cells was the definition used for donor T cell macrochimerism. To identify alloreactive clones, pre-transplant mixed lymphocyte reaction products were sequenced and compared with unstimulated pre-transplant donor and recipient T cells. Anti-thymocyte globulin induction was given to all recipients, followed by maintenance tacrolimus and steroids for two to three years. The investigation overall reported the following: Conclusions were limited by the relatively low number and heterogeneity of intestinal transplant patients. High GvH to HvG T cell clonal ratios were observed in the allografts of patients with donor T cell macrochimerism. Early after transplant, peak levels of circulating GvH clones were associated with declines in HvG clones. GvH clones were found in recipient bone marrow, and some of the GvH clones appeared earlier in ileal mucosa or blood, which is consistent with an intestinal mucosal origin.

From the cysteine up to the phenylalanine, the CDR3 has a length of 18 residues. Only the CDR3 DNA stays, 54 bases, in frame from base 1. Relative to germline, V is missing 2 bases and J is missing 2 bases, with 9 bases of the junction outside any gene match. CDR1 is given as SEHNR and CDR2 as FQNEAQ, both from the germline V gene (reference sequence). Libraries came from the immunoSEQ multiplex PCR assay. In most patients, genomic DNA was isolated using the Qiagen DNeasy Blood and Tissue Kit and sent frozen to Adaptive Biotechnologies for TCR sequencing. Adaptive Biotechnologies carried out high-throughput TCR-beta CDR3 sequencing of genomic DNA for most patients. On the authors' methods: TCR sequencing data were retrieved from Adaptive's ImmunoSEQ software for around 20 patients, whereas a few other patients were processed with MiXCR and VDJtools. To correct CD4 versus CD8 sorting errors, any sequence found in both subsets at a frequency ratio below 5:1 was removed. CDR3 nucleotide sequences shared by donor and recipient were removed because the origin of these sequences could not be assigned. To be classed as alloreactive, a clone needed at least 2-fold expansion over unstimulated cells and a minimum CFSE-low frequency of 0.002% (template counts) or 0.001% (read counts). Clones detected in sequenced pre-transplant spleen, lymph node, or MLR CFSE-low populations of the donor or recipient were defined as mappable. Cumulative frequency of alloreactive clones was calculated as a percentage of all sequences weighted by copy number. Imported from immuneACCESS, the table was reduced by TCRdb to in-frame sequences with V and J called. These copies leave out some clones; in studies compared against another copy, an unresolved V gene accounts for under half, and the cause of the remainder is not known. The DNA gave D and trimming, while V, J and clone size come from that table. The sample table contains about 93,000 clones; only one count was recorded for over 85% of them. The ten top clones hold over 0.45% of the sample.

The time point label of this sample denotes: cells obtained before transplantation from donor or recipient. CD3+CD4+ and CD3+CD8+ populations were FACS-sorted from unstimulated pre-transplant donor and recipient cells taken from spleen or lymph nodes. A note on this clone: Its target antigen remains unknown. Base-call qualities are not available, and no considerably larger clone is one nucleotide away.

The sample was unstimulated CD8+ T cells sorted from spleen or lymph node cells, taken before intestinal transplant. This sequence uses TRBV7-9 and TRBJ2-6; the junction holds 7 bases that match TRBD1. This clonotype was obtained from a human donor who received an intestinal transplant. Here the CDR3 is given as CASSLYPKTGAGANVLTF. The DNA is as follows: TGTGCCAGCAGCTTATATCCCAAAACAGGGGCTGGGGCCAACGTCCTGACTTTC.